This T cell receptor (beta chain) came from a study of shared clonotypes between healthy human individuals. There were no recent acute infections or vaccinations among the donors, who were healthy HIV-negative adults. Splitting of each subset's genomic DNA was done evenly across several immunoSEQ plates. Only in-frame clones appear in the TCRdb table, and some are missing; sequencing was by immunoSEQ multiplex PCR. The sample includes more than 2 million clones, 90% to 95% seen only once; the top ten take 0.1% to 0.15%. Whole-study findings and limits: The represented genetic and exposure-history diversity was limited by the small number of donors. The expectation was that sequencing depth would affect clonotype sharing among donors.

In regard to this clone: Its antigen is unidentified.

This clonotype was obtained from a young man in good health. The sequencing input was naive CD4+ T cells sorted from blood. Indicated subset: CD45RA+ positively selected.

CDR3 sequence (DNA): TGTGCCAGCAGTTACCGGTTCCTGACGAACACCGGGGAGCTGTTTTTT. Translating it yields CASSYRFLTNTGELFF. The rearrangement uses TRBV6-5 and TRBJ2-2, with no clear D. The CDR3 extends over 16 amino acids. CDR1 MNHEY and CDR2 SVGAGI come from the germline V gene. The V gene lost 2 bases and the J gene lost 0 bases, with 10 bases spanning the gap.